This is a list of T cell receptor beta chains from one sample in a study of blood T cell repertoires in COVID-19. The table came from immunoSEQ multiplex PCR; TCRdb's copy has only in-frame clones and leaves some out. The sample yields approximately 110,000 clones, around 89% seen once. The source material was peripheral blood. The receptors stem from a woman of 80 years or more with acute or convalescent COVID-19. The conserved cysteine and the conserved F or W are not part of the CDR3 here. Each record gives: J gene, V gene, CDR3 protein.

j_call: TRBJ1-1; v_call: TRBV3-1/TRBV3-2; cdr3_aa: ASSPRPMNTEAF
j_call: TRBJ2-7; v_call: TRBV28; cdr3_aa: SSGGLVNEQY
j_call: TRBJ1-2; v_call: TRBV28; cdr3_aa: ATARQGIAT
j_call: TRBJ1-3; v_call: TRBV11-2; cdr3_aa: ASSLRTVSSGNTIY
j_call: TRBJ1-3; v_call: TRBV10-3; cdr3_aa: AISDRSLSGNTIY
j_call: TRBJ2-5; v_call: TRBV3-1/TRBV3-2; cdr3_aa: ASMSSGGAVETQY
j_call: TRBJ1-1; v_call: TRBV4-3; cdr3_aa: ASSQVSGVNTEAF
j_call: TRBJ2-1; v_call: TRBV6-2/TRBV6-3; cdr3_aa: ASSNPASGTNEQF
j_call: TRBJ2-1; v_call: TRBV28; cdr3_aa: ASGGLRGRGEQF
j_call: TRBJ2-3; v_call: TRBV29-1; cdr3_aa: SVAGTGKTPTADTQY
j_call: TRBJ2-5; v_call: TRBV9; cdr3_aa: ASSVGAGGPKAETQY
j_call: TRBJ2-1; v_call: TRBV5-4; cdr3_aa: ASSLGIAGQYNEQF
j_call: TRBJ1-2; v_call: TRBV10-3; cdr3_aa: TISESTGQDPVYGYT
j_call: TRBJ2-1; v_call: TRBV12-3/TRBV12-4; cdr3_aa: ASSLGAVDEQF
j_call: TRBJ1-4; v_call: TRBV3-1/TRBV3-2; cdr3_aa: ASSQGQGEKLF
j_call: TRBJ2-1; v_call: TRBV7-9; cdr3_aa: ASSLSGGLPNEQF
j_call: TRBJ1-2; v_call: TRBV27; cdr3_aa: ASSLMGTYGYT
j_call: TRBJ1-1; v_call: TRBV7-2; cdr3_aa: ASSIQGVGTEAF
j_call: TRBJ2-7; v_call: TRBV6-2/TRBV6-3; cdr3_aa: ASSYSPSGTYEQY
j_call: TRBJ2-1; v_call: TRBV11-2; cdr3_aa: ASSLGGGSYNEQF
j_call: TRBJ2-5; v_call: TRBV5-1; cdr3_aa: ASSLTSGVSETQY
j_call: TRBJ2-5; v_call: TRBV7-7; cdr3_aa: ASSLAAATQETQY
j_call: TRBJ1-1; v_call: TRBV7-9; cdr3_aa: ASSHQTGGVTEAF
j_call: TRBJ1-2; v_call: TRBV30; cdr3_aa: AWGGRIGDGYT
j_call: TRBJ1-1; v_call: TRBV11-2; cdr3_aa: ASSLGVPRGFGNTEAF
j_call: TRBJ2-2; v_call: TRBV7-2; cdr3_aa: ASSFGGTGLGGELF
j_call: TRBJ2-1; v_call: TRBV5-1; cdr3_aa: ASSLRGGGASNEQF
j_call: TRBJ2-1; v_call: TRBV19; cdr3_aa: ASSPGPQGYNEQF
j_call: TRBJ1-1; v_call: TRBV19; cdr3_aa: ASNLKTGGNTEAF
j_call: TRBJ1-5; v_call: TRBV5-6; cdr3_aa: ASSRTEGAYQPQH
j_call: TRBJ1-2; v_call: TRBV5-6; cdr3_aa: ASSQDRGSGYT
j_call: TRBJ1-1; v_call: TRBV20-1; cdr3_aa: SARVGGEAF
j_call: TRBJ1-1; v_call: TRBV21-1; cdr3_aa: ASSKRIRERVTEAF
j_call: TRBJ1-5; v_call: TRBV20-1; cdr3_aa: SASDRDQPQH
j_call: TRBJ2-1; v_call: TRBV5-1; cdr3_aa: ASSRGGLAALFRYNEQF
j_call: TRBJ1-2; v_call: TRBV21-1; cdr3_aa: ASSSERNRDRESYGYT
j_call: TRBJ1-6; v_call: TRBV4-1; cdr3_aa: ASSQQGSPLH
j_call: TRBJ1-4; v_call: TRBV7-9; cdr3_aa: ASSSTLGVATNEKLF
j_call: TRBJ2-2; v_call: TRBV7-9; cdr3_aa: ASNPGGAGELF
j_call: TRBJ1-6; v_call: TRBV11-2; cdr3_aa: ASSLDGQGRSPLH